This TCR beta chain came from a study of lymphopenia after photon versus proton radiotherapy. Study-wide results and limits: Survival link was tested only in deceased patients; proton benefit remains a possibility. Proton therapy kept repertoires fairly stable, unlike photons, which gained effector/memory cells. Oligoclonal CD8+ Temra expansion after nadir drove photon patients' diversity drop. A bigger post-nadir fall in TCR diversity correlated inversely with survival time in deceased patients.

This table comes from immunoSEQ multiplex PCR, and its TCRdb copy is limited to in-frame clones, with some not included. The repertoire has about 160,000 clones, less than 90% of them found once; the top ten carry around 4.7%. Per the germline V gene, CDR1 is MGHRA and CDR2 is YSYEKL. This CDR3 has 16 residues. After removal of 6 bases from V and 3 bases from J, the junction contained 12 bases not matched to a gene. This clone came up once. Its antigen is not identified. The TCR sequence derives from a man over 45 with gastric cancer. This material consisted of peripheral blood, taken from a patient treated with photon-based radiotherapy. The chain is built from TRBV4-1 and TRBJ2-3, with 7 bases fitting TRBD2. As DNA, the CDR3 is TGCGCCAGCAGTGTTTACCTAGCGGTTTCAACAGATACGCAGTATTTT. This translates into CASSVYLAVSTDTQYF.